The 21 T cell receptor beta chains below were found in one sample sequenced in a study of blood T cells in healthy people across ages. Together with a sample-barcoded 5' primer, a J-beta primer mix was included in a second PCR lasting roughly 6 to 12 cycles. TCRdb ran MiXCR on the 5' RACE reads and lists one entry per CDR3 protein. The table has 1.5 million to 2 million distinct CDR3 sequences, roughly 30% seen once; the top ten hold roughly 8.2%. Sequenced: blood. Every receptor here comes from a woman younger than 45 in good health.

CDR3 bases: TGTGCCAGCAGCTCCCCAAGGGCGGCCACAAATGAAAAACTGTTTTTT. It codes for CASSSPRAATNEKLFF. The chain employs TRBV7-9 and TRBJ1-4; no firm D call. The CDR3 length is 16 residues. The V end lost 4 bases, the J end lost 5 bases, and 17 bases lay between the germline ends. CDR1 and CDR2 (germline): SEHNR, FQNEAQ (reference sequence).

This clonotype has a count of ten or more. This sequence joins TRBV6-5 and TRBJ2-5, with D possibly being TRBD1 (5 bases). Germline-derived CDR1 and CDR2 are MNHEY and SVGAGI. CDR3 length equals 13 residues. Trimming shortened V by 10 bases and J by 3 bases, and 15 bases separated the two germline ends. The CDR3 coding sequence is TGTGCCACCCTGCCATGGGGCAAAGAGACCCAGTACTTC. Translation gives CATLPWGKETQYF.

This clonotype turned up a few times. The rearrangement joins TRBV5-1 to TRBJ1-1; D gene ambiguous. The CDR3 consists of 14 residues. In germline, CDR1 is SGHRS, CDR2 YFSETQ. Between the trimmed V and J ends, which lost 0 bases and 0 bases, there was a span of 6 bases. This chain's CDR3 is CASSLARVNTEAFF. CDR3 in DNA: TGCGCCAGCAGCTTGGCTCGTGTGAACACTGAAGCTTTCTTT.

Regarding this clonotype: Just one base apart from a much larger clone, this may be a read error. J is TRBJ2-4 and V is TRBV12-3 or TRBV12-4; D gene uncertain. Trimming cost V 6 bases and J 13 bases, with 19 bases left between them. CDR3 size: 13 residues. The CDR3: CASRAGSNNEQYF. In nucleotides, the CDR3 is TGTGCCAGCAGGGCCGGGTCGAACAATGAGCAGTACTTC.

This clonotype was counted a few times. The V and J genes are TRBV27 and TRBJ1-1, with unresolved D. Germline V lookup: CDR1 MNHEY, CDR2 SMNVEV (reference sequence). Trimming removed 2 bases at V and 11 bases at J, with 18 bases between. This CDR3 region has 14 residues. CDR3 sequence reads: CASSLGTGSDSAFF. CDR3 in DNA: TGTGCCAGCAGTTTAGGTACCGGTTCTGATTCGGCTTTCTTT.

The table lists this clonotype with a count of one. This chain links TRBV29-1 with TRBJ2-1; 7 nucleotides align to TRBD2. The trim removed 4 bases at V and 6 bases at J, leaving 6 bases unmatched. This CDR3 comprises 13 residues. Germline assignment: CDR1 SQVTM and CDR2 ANQGSEA. The CDR3 loop reads CSVGSSGINEQFF. The DNA of the CDR3 is TGCAGCGTTGGGTCGAGCGGGATCAATGAGCAGTTCTTC.

For this clonotype: One junction end disagrees with the germline gene, perhaps due to a read error. The chain combines TRBV10-3 with TRBJ2-7, with no clear D. This CDR3 spans 16 amino acids. In germline, CDR1 is ENHRY, CDR2 SYGVKD. Here the CDR3 DNA reads TGTGCCATCAGTGAAGGCCTGGCGGATCTCTCCTACGAGCGGTACTTC. It is translated as CAISEGLADLSYERYF.

The CDR3 nucleotides read TGTGCCAGCAGTTACCCACCCGGTAGAAAGAACACTGAAGCTTTCTTT. Its protein is CASSYPPGRKNTEAFF. The genes are TRBV6-6 and TRBJ1-1; D unclear. CDR3 size: 16 residues. V was pared by 2 bases and J by 1 base, with 14 bases between. Germline values: CDR1 MNHNY, CDR2 SVGAGI (reference sequence).

This chain connects TRBV7-6 to TRBJ1-6; D remains unclear. Trimming left V 2 bases short and J 7 bases short, with 9 bases between. CDR1 and CDR2 (germline): SGHVS, FNYEAQ. The CDR3 consists of 14 residues. The CDR3 DNA reads TGTGCCAGCAGCTTATTGAAATTGAATTCACCCCTCCACTTT. This codes for CASSLLKLNSPLHF. The whole variable domain, remainder taken from reference TRBV7-6 and TRBJ1-6, is GAGVSQSPRYKVTKRGQDVALRCDPISGHVSLYWYRQALGQGPEFLTYFNYEAQQDKSGLPNDRFSAERPEGSISTLTIQRTEQRDSAMYRCASSLLKLNSPLHFGNGTRLTVT.

This clonotype was detected only once. Given a much more abundant clone one base away, this may be a read error. V usage is TRBV6-6 and J usage is TRBJ2-5, with D perhaps matching TRBD2 (5 bases). From germline, CDR1 is MNHNY and CDR2 SVGAGI (reference sequence). CDR3 length: 15 residues. CDR3 sequence reads: CASSYPSGYQGTQYF. In DNA form, the CDR3 reads TGTGCCAGCAGTTACCCCTCGGGGTACCAAGGGACCCAGTACTTC.

To note about this clonotype: This may come from a read error, since a much larger clone is one base off. The chain is built from TRBV11-2 and TRBJ2-6; D perhaps matches TRBD2 (7 bases). Per the germline V gene, CDR1 is SGHAT and CDR2 is FQNNGV. The CDR3 is made up of 16 amino acids. For the CDR3, the DNA is TGTGCCAGCACCCTTGATCGGGGGGCTGGGGCCAACGCCCTGACTTTC. The encoded protein is CASTLDRGAGANALTF.

In its sample, this clonotype was seen many times. The junction departs from the called germline gene at one end, perhaps through a read error. The V call is TRBV14, the J call TRBJ2-7; 11 nucleotides line up with TRBD1. Germline-derived CDR1 and CDR2 are SGHDN and FVKESK. The CDR3 totals 15 residues. CDR3 sequence reads: CASSQDRDRGYEQYF. The DNA of the CDR3 is TGCGCCAGCAGCCAAGATCGGGACAGGGGGTACGAGCAGTACTTC.

There are many counts of this clonotype. The rearrangement uses TRBV20-1 and TRBJ2-5; D possibly uses TRBD1 or TRBD2 (5 bases each). V was clipped by 0 bases and J by 5 bases, with 19 bases between them. Germline assignment: CDR1 DFQATT and CDR2 SNEGSKA (reference sequence). This CDR3 is built from 16 residues. This CDR3 reads CSARDGAQTIIETQYF. CDR3 DNA sequence: TGCAGTGCTAGAGACGGGGCCCAAACTATCATTGAGACCCAGTACTTC.

This chain links TRBV28 with TRBJ2-2, with TRBD1 matching over 9 bases. Germline V lookup: CDR1 MDHEN, CDR2 SYDVKM. There are 17 residues in the CDR3. The V gene end was trimmed by 5 bases and the J gene end by 4 bases; junction bases not matched to a gene: 11. CDR3 nucleotide sequence: TGTGCCAGCAGTCCATCCGGGACAGGGATCCGCACCGGGGAGCTGTTTTTT. Protein: CASSPSGTGIRTGELFF.

The chain links TRBV27 to TRBJ2-7; D may be TRBD2 (6 bases). V lost 3 bases and J lost 3, with 15 bases in between. This CDR3 is built from 15 residues. CDR1 and CDR2 (germline): MNHEY, SMNVEV (reference sequence). The CDR3 nucleotides read TGTGCCAGCAGTTTCCGAGCGTGGGGGGACTACGAGCAGTACTTC. Translation: CASSFRAWGDYEQYF.

This clonotype was counted many times. One end of the junction is discordant with germline, which a read error may explain. This sequence joins TRBV4-2 and TRBJ2-3; either TRBD1 or TRBD2 may supply D (6 bases each). CDR3 length: 15 amino acids. Germline CDR1 and CDR2: LGHNA and YNFKEQ. The DNA of the CDR3 is TGCGCCAGCAGCCAAGAAGGGGGGAGCACAGATACGCAGTATTTT. Residues: CASSQEGGSTDTQYF.

This clonotype occurred a few times. A much larger clone differs by one base, so this may be a read error. The chain employs TRBV24-1 and TRBJ2-5; a weak D match, TRBD2 (7 bases). Trimming shortened V by 12 bases and J by 2 bases, and 21 bases separated the two germline ends. Germline lookup yields CDR1 KGHDR and CDR2 SFDVKD. The CDR3 totals 15 residues. CDR3 region: CAAPRWGGRQETQYF. CDR3 nucleotide sequence: TGTGCCGCCCCCAGGTGGGGGGGGCGGCAAGAGACCCAGTACTTC.

The genes are TRBV3-1 and TRBJ2-1, with TRBD2 matching 12 bases. The CDR3 contains 16 residues. Germline V gene sequence: CDR1 LGHDT, CDR2 YNNKEL (reference sequence). V shed 1 base, J shed 6 bases, and the junction held 4 bases outside the gene matches. CDR3 in DNA: TGTGCCAGCAGCCAAGTGGAACTAGCGGGAGGCAATGAGCAGTTCTTC. It is translated as CASSQVELAGGNEQFF.

For this clonotype: Just one base apart from a much larger clone, this may be a read error. The V gene is TRBV6-2 or TRBV6-3, the J gene TRBJ2-7; 7 nucleotides agree with TRBD1. The germline gives CDR1 MNHEY, CDR2 SVGEGT. The length of the CDR3 is 12 residues. With V trimmed by 6 bases and J by 5 bases, 4 bases remained unmatched. CDR3 coding DNA: TGTGCCAGCAGAACTGGACAGGACGAGCAGTACTTC. This gives the protein CASRTGQDEQYF.

The V call is TRBV10-3, the J call TRBJ2-7; D might be TRBD2 (5 bases). Germline V lookup: CDR1 ENHRY, CDR2 SYGVKD. Deletions cut 4 bases from V and 6 bases from J, with 10 bases between. The CDR3 is made up of 12 amino acids. The CDR3 region is CAISASGSEQYF. The DNA of the CDR3 is TGTGCCATCAGTGCCTCGGGGTCCGAGCAGTACTTC.

This chain connects TRBV5-4 to TRBJ2-5; the D call may be TRBD1 or TRBD2 (5 bases each). V was trimmed by 0 bases and J by 6 bases, leaving 15 bases between them. The CDR3 has 15 residues. Germline V gene sequence: CDR1 SGHNT, CDR2 YYREEE (reference sequence). CDR3 residues: CASSLGSGTGKTQYF. The DNA for the CDR3 is TGTGCCAGCAGCTTGGGGTCTGGGACGGGGAAGACCCAGTACTTC.